This T cell receptor beta chain was profiled in a study of T cell responses to AZD1222 COVID-19 vaccine. Study-level background: Analysis merged second doses at about 4 or about 12 weeks. Findings and limits, study-wide: Baseline seropositives among AZD1222 recipients totaled only five to seven. An increase in Spike-specific TCR breadth and depth was observed after two AZD1222 doses. Clonal diversity may have been underestimated in mostly white British donors.

Measured with immunoSEQ multiplex PCR; TCRdb has only the in-frame clones, and not every one. The sample consists of 140,000 or so clones, 85% to 90% of them appearing once. This CDR3 is 16 amino acids long. J was trimmed by 0 bases and V by 2 bases; bases with no gene match: 3. In germline, CDR1 is MNHNY, CDR2 SVGAGI (reference sequence). In regard to this clone: Its antigen is not identified.

The sequences come from peripheral blood, collected on day 0 of AZD1222 vaccination. This TCR came from an adult in good health. The rearrangement links TRBV6-6 to TRBJ2-7; 11 bases agree with TRBD2. CDR3 in DNA: TGTGCCAGCAGTTACCGGGGACTAGCGGCCTCCTACGAGCAGTACTTC. It codes for CASSYRGLAASYEQYF.